A selection of T cell receptor beta chains follows, all from one sample in a study of CD8 T cells in Susac syndrome. TCRdb reprocessed the immunoSEQ multiplex PCR reads with MiXCR, giving one entry per CDR3 protein. The repertoire holds 250,000 to 300,000 distinct CDR3 sequences, with 70% to 90% as singletons. Sample: CD8+ T cells from PBMCs. Every receptor here comes from a human donor with multiple sclerosis. CDR3s include the opening cysteine and the closing phenylalanine or tryptophan. The order of the fields is J gene, clone size, D gene, V gene, CDR3 DNA, CDR3 protein. A D gene is named only where the DNA matches it firmly. Clone size appears in some rows only: once, few, many, or a class for an expanded clone.

TRBJ2-2,.,.,TRBV3-1,TGTGCCAGCAGCCCCCTGGAACTAGGACCCGGGGAGCTGTTTTTT,CASSPLELGPGELFF
TRBJ2-1,.,.,TRBV10-3,TGTGCCATCAGTGAGAGGGGGGGTACTACGGCGAATGAGCAGTTCTTC,CAISERGGTTANEQFF
TRBJ2-7,.,TRBD2,TRBV20-1,TGCAGTTCTAGAGATCGGGCTAGCGGGAGCTACGAGCAGTACTTC,CSSRDRASGSYEQYF
TRBJ2-1,.,TRBD2,TRBV28,TGTGCCAGCAGTGCCGGGACTAGCGGGGCCTACAATGAGCAGTTCTTC,CASSAGTSGAYNEQFF
TRBJ2-3,once,.,TRBV28,TGTGCCAGCAGTCCGGGGTCCTCAGATACGCAGTATTTT,CASSPGSSDTQYF
TRBJ2-7,.,TRBD1,TRBV20-1,TGCAGTGCTAGAGACGTACAGGGGGACTCCTACGAGCAGTACTTC,CSARDVQGDSYEQYF
TRBJ2-1,.,TRBD2,TRBV19,TGTGCCAGTAGCATCCTTCTAGCGGGAGGCTACAATGAGCAGTTCTTC,CASSILLAGGYNEQFF
TRBJ1-1,.,TRBD1,TRBV6-6,TGTGCCAGCAGTTTGAACAGGGGGGCGAACACTGAAGCTTTCTTT,CASSLNRGANTEAFF
TRBJ1-1,.,.,TRBV28,TGTGCCAGCAGTTTCCTACAAAGGTGGACTGAAGCTTTCTTT,CASSFLQRWTEAFF
TRBJ2-5,.,.,TRBV2,TGTGCCAGCCCCGGTGGAAAAGAGACCCAGTACTTC,CASPGGKETQYF
TRBJ1-2,once,TRBD1,TRBV25-1,TGTGCCAGTGATTCGGGACAGGGAAACTATGGCTACACCTTC,CASDSGQGNYGYTF
TRBJ1-6,.,.,TRBV21-1,TGTGCCAGCGGGTTATCGACAGGTTGTAGTTCACCCCTCCACTTT,CASGLSTGCSSPLHF
TRBJ2-7,.,.,TRBV6-1,TGTGCCAGCAGTGACAGGGTTCAGGCCTACGAGCAGTACTTC,CASSDRVQAYEQYF
TRBJ1-1,.,.,TRBV28,TGTGCCAGCAGAGGGATCGGCACTGAAGCTTTCTTT,CASRGIGTEAFF
TRBJ2-3,.,.,TRBV25-1,TGTGCCAGCAGTTTGGGACCTAGAGATACGCAGTATTTT,CASSLGPRDTQYF
TRBJ2-5,.,TRBD1,TRBV12-5,TGTGCTAGTGGTTGGACAGGGACCTTCGGAGAGACCCAGTACTTC,CASGWTGTFGETQYF
TRBJ2-1,.,TRBD2,TRBV29-1,TGCAGCGTTGTTAGCGGGGGCTACAATGAGCAGTTCTTC,CSVVSGGYNEQFF
TRBJ2-7,.,.,TRBV9,TGTGCCAGCAGCGTAGATTCAGCTTCCGAGCAGTACTTC,CASSVDSASEQYF
TRBJ2-1,.,.,TRBV27,TGTGCCACCGGAGGTGTGGGAATTTACAATGAGCAGTTCTTC,CATGGVGIYNEQFF
TRBJ1-1,.,TRBD1,TRBV7-9,TGTGCCAGCAGCTGGGACAGACAGAACACTGAAGCTTTCTTT,CASSWDRQNTEAFF
TRBJ2-1,.,.,TRBV27,TGTGCCAGCAGTTTATGGGCGGTGACAACGGAACATCCTTACAATGAGCAGTTCTTC,CASSLWAVTTEHPYNEQFF
TRBJ2-1,.,.,TRBV7-9,TGTAGTTCCGAGCGAAATGAGCAGTTCTTC,CSSERNEQFF
TRBJ1-6,.,TRBD1,TRBV7-6,TGTGCCAGCAGGGCCACGGGACAGGGGTCACCCCTCCACTTT,CASRATGQGSPLHF
TRBJ2-2,.,TRBD1,TRBV2,TGTGCCAGCAGCGAACCCGGGACAGGTCCCGGGGAGCTGTTTTTT,CASSEPGTGPGELFF
TRBJ2-6,.,.,TRBV7-9,TGTGCCAGCAGCTTAGGGGGTTCTCCTGATGAGGCCAACGTCCTGACTTTC,CASSLGGSPDEANVLTF
TRBJ2-7,.,.,TRBV10-3,TGTGCCATCAGTGATAGTGGGGGCGAGCAGTACTTC,CAISDSGGEQYF
TRBJ1-2,.,.,TRBV6-5,TGTGCCAGCAGTTATTTAGCCGGGACACCTAACTATGGCTACACCTTC,CASSYLAGTPNYGYTF
TRBJ2-3,.,.,TRBV27,TGTGCCAGCAGTAAGGCGAAAAAGGGCACAGATACGCAGTATTTT,CASSKAKKGTDTQYF
TRBJ2-2,.,.,TRBV9,TGTGCCAGCAGCGTAGGACGGAACACCGGGGAGCTGTTTTTT,CASSVGRNTGELFF
TRBJ1-5,.,.,TRBV2,TGTGCCAGCAGTTCCTCTCGGGGGAATAGGAATCAGCCCCAGCATTTT,CASSSSRGNRNQPQHF
TRBJ2-7,.,.,TRBV9,TGTGCCAGCAGCGTAGGTGAGGAACCTTCCTACGAGCAGTACTTC,CASSVGEEPSYEQYF
TRBJ2-1,.,.,TRBV7-2,TGTGCCAGCAGATCATCAGATCTCCTTTCCTACAATGAGCAGTTCTTC,CASRSSDLLSYNEQFF
TRBJ1-4,few,.,TRBV2,TGTGCCAGCAGTGACTCCAGGTCCCACGAAAAACTGTTTTTT,CASSDSRSHEKLFF
TRBJ1-2,.,.,TRBV2,TGTGCCAGCATTTCACCCCCTATCGGTGGCTACACCTTC,CASISPPIGGYTF
TRBJ2-3,.,TRBD2,TRBV6-5,TGTGCCAGCAGCTTCCTCAGTTGGCGGGAGGCCCGCACAGATACGCAGTATTTT,CASSFLSWREARTDTQYF
TRBJ2-1,.,TRBD2,TRBV14,TGTGCCAGCAGCCAACTAGCGGAGCACAATGAGCAGTTCTTC,CASSQLAEHNEQFF
TRBJ1-5,.,.,TRBV7-9,TGTGCCAGCAGCTTACAGGGGCAGCCCCAGCATTTT,CASSLQGQPQHF
TRBJ1-4,.,.,TRBV5-6,TGTGCCAGCAGCTTGGCCGACGAAAAACTGTTTTTT,CASSLADEKLFF
TRBJ2-3,.,.,TRBV12-5,TGTGCTAGTGGTTTGTTCAAGACAGATACGCAGTATTTT,CASGLFKTDTQYF
TRBJ1-5,.,.,TRBV5-5,TGTGCCAGCAGCTTGCCAGGGGCGAGCAATCAGCCCCAGCATTTT,CASSLPGASNQPQHF
TRBJ1-5,.,.,TRBV28,TGTGCCAGCATTGGACATAGCAATCAGCCCCAGCATTTT,CASIGHSNQPQHF
TRBJ2-3,few,.,TRBV6-5,TGTGCCAGCAGTTACCAGACCGGAACAGATACGCAGTATTTT,CASSYQTGTDTQYF
TRBJ2-3,once,.,TRBV7-9,TGTGCCAGCAGCTTAACCAATCGAGATACGCAGTATTTT,CASSLTNRDTQYF
TRBJ2-7,.,TRBD2,TRBV7-3,TGTGCCAGCAGTTCCGGGACTAGATCCGAGCAGTACTTC,CASSSGTRSEQYF
TRBJ1-5,.,.,TRBV6-1,TGTGCCAGCAGTGAGGGGAGTATGGTCTGGCCCCAGCATTTT,CASSEGSMVWPQHF
TRBJ2-2,.,.,TRBV28,TGTGCCAGCAGTTTTCTCGAGACTCCTAACACCGGGGAGCTGTTTTTT,CASSFLETPNTGELFF
TRBJ2-1,.,TRBD2,TRBV10-3,TGTGCCATCAGTGGACGGACTAGCGGATCCCCTAGCTCCTACAATGAGCAGTTCTTC,CAISGRTSGSPSSYNEQFF
TRBJ2-5,.,TRBD1,TRBV20-1,TGCAGTGCTAGAGGGCAGACAGGGAAGTCGTACCAAGAGACCCAGTACTTC,CSARGQTGKSYQETQYF
TRBJ1-2,.,TRBD1,TRBV28,TGTGCCAGCAGTCCGGTCGACAGGGAACGTTTTTATGGCTACACCTTC,CASSPVDRERFYGYTF
TRBJ1-5,few,.,TRBV5-5,TGTGCCAGCAGCTTGGGGACAGACAATCAGCCCCAGCATTTT,CASSLGTDNQPQHF
TRBJ1-3,few,TRBD1,TRBV13,TGTGCCAGCAGCTTTGGGCAGGGGGCGGGAAACACCATATATTTT,CASSFGQGAGNTIYF